The TCR beta chain described here comes from a study of blood T cell repertoires in COVID-19. Looking at the study overall: T cells, B-cell-depleted T cells, or PBMCs provided the cDNA or gDNA that served as material.

Recruitment covered roughly 24 US areas and drew participants whose ages spanned roughly 18 to 100 years. CDR3 length equals 21 residues. As handled by the study authors: Reference gene primer amplification gave nucleated cell count estimates. Produced via immunoSEQ multiplex PCR; TCRdb's table is partial and in-frame only. Clone size and the V and J calls come from that table; the DNA yielded D and trimming. The repertoire holds about 350,000 clones, with roughly 84% as singletons. This chain connects TRBV12-2 to TRBJ1-5; the tabulated D call, TRBD1, remains unverified against the DNA. TRBV12-2 is a listed pseudogene. This sequence was found in a woman aged 25 to 39 who had recovered from COVID-19. Specimen: PBMCs or T cells enriched from blood (not recorded which). CDR3 DNA: TGTGCAAGTCGCTTAGCACCACGACAGGAACCTTACCGCCGAAGCAATCAGCCCCAGCATTTT. Translation gives CASRLAPRQEPYRRSNQPQHF.